These 4 T cell receptor beta chains were all obtained from the same sample, sequenced in a study of blood T cell repertoires in COVID-19. Assay used: immunoSEQ multiplex PCR; TCRdb lists only in-frame clones, some missing. The sample holds roughly 220,000 clones, 80% to 90% seen once. The material sequenced was PBMCs or T cells enriched from blood (not recorded which). The receptor source for this set is a woman aged 50 to 60 with acute COVID-19.

V usage is TRBV10-3 and J usage is TRBJ2-7, with TRBD2 matching 13 bases. Per germline, CDR1 ENHRY and CDR2 SYGVKD. CDR3 length: 15 residues. V was pared by 8 bases and J by 2 bases, with 6 bases of the junction left unmatched. CDR3 protein: CAIGLAGDKTYEQYF. The CDR3 DNA sequence: TGTGCCATCGGACTAGCGGGAGATAAGACCTACGAGCAGTACTTC.

This clone was observed a single time. The CDR3 loop reads CASRRTSETYEQYF. CDR3 sequence (DNA): TGTGCCAGCCGCCGGACTAGCGAAACCTACGAGCAGTACTTC. The chain links TRBV6-2 or TRBV6-3 to TRBJ2-7; 9 nucleotides align to TRBD2. With 8 bases clipped from V and 2 bases from J, the junction kept 7 bases outside the gene matches. The CDR3 has 14 amino acids. Germline lookup yields CDR1 MNHEY and CDR2 SVGEGT.

The rearrangement uses TRBV11-3 and TRBJ1-1, with D unresolved. The CDR3 is made up of 15 amino acids. V was clipped by 3 bases and J by 0 bases, with 11 bases between them. CDR1 and CDR2 from the germline V gene are SGHNT and YENEEA. The CDR3 loop reads CASSFPSGMNTEAFF. As DNA, the CDR3 is TGTGCCAGCAGCTTCCCATCAGGAATGAACACTGAAGCTTTCTTT.

The V call is TRBV6-5, the J call TRBJ2-7; 8 bases are shared with TRBD2. Germline V gives CDR1 MNHEY, CDR2 SVGAGI. Losses at the gene ends were 6 bases for V and 5 bases for J; bases not matched to a gene: 12. This CDR3 region has 15 residues. This CDR3 reads CASSPPWTSTNEQYF. The CDR3 coding sequence is TGTGCCAGCAGCCCCCCATGGACTAGCACCAACGAGCAGTACTTC.